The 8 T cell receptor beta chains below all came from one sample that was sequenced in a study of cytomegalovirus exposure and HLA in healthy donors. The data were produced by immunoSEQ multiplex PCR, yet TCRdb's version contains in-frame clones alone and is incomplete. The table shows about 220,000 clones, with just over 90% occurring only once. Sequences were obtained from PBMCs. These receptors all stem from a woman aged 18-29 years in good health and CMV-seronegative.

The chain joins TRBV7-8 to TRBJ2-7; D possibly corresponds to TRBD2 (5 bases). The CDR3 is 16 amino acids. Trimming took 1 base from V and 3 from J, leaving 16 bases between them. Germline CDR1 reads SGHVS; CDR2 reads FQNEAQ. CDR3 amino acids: CASSLGSPSGSYEQYF. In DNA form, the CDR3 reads TGTGCCAGCAGCTTAGGTAGCCCGAGTGGGAGCTACGAGCAGTACTTC.

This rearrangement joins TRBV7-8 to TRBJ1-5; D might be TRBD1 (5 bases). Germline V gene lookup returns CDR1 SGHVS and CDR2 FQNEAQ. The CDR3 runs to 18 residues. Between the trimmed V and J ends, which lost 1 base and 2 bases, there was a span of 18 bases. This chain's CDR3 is CASSLDGIGGTRNQPQHF. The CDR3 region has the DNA TGTGCCAGCAGCTTAGACGGAATTGGGGGGACCCGCAATCAGCCCCAGCATTTT.

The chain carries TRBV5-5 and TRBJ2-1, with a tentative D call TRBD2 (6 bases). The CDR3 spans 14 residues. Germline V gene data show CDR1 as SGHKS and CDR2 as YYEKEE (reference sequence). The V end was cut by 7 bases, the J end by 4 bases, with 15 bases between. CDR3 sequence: CASQLPSAYNEQFF. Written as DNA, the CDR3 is TGTGCCAGCCAGCTACCTAGCGCATACAATGAGCAGTTCTTC. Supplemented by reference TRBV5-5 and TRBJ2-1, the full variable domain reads DAGVTQSPTHLIKTRGQQVTLRCSPISGHKSVSWYQQVLGQGPQFIFQYYEKEERGRGNFPDRFSARQFPNYSSELNVNALLLGDSALYLCASQLPSAYNEQFFGPGTRLTVL.

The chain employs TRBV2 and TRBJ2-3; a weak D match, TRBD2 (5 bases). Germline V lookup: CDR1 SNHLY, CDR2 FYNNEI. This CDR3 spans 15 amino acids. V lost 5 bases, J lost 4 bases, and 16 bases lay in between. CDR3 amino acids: CASSSRTRVSDTQYF. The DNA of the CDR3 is TGTGCCAGCAGTTCTCGGACGAGGGTCTCAGATACGCAGTATTTT.

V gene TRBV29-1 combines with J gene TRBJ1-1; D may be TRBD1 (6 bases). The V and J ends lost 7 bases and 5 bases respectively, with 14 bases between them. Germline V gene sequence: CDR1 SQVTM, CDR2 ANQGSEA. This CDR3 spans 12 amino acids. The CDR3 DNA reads TGCAGCGACGTCAGGGGAAGTACTGAAGCTTTCTTT. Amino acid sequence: CSDVRGSTEAFF.

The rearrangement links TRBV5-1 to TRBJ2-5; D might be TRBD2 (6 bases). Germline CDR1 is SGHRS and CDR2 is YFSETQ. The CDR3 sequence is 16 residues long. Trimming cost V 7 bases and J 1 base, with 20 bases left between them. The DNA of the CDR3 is TGCGCCAGCCGCCATCGAGGCAGGGACTCCCAAGAGACCCAGTACTTC. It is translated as CASRHRGRDSQETQYF.

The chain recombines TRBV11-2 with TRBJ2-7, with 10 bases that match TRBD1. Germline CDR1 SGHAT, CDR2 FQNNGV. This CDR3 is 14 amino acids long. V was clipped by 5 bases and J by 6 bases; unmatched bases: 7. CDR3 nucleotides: TGTGCCAGCAGCCCCTGGACAGGGGGGCTCGAGCAGTACTTC. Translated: CASSPWTGGLEQYF.

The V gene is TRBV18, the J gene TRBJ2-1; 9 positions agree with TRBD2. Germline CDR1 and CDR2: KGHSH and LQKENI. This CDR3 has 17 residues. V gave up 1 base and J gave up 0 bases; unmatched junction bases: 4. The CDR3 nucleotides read TGTGCCAGCTCACCACAGATTAGCGGGAGCTCCTACAATGAGCAGTTCTTC. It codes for CASSPQISGSSYNEQFF.